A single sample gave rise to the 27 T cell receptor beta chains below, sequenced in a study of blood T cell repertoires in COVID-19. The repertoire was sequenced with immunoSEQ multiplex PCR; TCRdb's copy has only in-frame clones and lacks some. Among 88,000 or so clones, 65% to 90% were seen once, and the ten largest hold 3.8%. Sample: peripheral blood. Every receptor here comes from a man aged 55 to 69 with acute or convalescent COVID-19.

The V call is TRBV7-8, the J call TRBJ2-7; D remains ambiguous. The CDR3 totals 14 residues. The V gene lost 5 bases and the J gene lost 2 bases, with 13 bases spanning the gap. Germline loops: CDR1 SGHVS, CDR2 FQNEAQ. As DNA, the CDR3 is TGTGCCAGCAGCCATTCTAGGCTAACCTACGAGCAGTACTTC. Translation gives CASSHSRLTYEQYF.

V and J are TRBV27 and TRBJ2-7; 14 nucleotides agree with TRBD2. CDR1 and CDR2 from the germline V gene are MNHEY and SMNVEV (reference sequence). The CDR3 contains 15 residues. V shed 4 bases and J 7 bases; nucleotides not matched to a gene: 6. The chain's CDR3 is CASSSLGLAGVEQYF. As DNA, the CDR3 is TGTGCCAGCAGTTCACTGGGACTAGCGGGGGTGGAGCAGTACTTC.

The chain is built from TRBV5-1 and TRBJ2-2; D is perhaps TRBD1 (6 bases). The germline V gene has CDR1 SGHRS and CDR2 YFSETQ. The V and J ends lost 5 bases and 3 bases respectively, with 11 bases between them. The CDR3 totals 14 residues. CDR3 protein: CASRRQDYTGELFF. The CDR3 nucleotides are TGCGCCAGCAGGAGACAGGATTACACCGGGGAGCTGTTTTTT.

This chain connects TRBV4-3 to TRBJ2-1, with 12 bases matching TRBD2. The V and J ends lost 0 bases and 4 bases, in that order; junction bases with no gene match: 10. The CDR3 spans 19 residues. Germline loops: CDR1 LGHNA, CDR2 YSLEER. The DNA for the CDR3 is TGCGCCAGCAGCCAAGAAAGTTGGACTAGCGGGACTATATACAATGAGCAGTTCTTC. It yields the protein CASSQESWTSGTIYNEQFF.

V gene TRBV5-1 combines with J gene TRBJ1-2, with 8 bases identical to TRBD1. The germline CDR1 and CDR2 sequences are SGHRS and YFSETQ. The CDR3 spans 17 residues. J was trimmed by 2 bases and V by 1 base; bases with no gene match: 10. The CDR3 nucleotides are TGCGCCAGCAGCTTGATGGGGACAGGACTCACAAACTATGGCTACACCTTC. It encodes CASSLMGTGLTNYGYTF.

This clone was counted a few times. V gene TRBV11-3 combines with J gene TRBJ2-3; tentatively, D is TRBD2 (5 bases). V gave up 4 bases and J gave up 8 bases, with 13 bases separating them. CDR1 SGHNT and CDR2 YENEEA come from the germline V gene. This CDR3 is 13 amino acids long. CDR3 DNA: TGTGCCAGCAGCTCTCTCACTCGGGGTACGCAGTATTTT. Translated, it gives CASSSLTRGTQYF.

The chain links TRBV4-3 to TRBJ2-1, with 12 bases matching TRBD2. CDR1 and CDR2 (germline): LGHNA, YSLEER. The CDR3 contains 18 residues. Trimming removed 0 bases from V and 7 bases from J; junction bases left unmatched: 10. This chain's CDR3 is CASSQEIPSGGAWNEQFF. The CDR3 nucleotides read TGCGCCAGCAGCCAAGAGATCCCTAGCGGGGGGGCTTGGAATGAGCAGTTCTTC.

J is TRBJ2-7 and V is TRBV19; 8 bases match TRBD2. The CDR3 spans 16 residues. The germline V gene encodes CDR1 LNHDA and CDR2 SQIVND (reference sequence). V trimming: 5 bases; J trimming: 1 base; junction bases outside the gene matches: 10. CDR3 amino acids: CASSPWSVAGSYEQYF. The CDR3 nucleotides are TGTGCCAGTAGTCCATGGTCGGTAGCGGGGTCCTACGAGCAGTACTTC. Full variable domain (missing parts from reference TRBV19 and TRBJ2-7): DGGITQSPKYLFRKEGQNVTLSCEQNLNHDAMYWYRQDPGQGLRLIYYSQIVNDFQKGDIAEGYSVSREKKESFPLTVTSAQKNPTAFYLCASSPWSVAGSYEQYFGPGTRLTVT.

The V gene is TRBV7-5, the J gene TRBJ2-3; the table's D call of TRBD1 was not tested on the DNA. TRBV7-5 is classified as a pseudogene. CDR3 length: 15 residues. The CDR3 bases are TGTGTCCTCACGTCCAGGACAAATTACACAGATACGCAGTATTTT. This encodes CVLTSRTNYTDTQYF.

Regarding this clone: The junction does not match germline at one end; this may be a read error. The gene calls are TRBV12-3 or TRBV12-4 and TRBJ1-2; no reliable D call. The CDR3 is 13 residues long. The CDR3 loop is CASTTTGSYDYTF. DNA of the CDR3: TGTGCCAGCACCACCACGGGTTCTTATGACTACACCTTC.

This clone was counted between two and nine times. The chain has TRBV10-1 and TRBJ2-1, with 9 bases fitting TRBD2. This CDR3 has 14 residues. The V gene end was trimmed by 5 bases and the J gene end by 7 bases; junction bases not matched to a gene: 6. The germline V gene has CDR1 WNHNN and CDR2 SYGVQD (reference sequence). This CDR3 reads CASSRAGGLNEQFF. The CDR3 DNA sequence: TGCGCCAGCAGTCGAGCGGGAGGTTTGAATGAGCAGTTCTTC.

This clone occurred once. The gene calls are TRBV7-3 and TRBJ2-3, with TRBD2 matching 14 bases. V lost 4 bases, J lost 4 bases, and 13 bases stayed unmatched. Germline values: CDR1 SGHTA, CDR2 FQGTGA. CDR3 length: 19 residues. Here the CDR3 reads CASSSYGTSGGKVADTQYF. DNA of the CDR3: TGTGCCAGCAGCTCATACGGGACTAGCGGGGGAAAGGTGGCAGATACGCAGTATTTT.

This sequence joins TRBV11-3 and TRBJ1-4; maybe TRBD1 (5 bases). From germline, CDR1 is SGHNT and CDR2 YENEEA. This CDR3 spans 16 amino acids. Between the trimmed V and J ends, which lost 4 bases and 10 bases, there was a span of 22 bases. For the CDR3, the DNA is TGTGCCAGCAGCTCAAACTCGGGACGGGGGGGACGAAAACTGTTTTTT. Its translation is CASSSNSGRGGRKLFF.

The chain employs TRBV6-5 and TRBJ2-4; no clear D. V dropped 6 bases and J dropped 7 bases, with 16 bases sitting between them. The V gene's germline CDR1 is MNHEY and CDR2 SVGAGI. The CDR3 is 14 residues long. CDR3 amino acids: CASRPERGVNIQYF. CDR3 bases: TGTGCCAGCAGACCGGAGCGAGGAGTTAACATTCAGTACTTC.

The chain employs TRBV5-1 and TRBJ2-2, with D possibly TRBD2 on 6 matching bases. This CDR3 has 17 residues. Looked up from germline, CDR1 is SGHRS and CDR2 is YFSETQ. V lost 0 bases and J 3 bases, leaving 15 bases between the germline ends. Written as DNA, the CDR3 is TGCGCCAGCAGCTTGGCCGGGAGTGGGGAGTACACCGGGGAGCTGTTTTTT. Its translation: CASSLAGSGEYTGELFF.

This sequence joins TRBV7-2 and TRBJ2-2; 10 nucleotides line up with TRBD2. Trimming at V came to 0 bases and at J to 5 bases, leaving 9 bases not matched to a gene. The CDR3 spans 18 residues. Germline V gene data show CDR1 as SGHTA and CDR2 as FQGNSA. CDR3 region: CASSLAPPSGGGTGELFF. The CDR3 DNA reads TGTGCCAGCAGCTTAGCCCCTCCTAGCGGGGGAGGTACCGGGGAGCTGTTTTTT.

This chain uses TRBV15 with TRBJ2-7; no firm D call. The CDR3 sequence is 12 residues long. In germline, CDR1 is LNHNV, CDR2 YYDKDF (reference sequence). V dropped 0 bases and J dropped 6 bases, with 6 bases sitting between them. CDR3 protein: CATSRDQSEQYF. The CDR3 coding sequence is TGTGCCACCAGCAGAGATCAATCCGAGCAGTACTTC. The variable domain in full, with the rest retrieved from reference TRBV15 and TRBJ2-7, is DAMVIQNPRYQVTQFGKPVTLSCSQTLNHNVMYWYQQKSSQAPKLLFHYYDKDFNNEADTPDNFQSRRPNTSFCFLDIRSPGLGDTAMYLCATSRDQSEQYFGPGTRLTVT.

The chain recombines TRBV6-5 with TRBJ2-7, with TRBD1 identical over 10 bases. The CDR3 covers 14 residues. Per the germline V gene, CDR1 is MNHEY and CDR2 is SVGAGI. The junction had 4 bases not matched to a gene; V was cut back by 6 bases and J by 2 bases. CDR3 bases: TGTGCCAGCAGCCTGACAGGGGGCCCCTACGAGCAGTACTTC. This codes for CASSLTGGPYEQYF.

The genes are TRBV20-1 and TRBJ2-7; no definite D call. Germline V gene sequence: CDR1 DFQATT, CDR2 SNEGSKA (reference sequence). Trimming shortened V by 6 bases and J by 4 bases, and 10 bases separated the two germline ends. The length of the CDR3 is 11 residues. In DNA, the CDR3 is TGCAGTGCCGCCACAGATTACGAGCAGTACTTC. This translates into CSAATDYEQYF.

In nucleotides, the CDR3 is TGTGCCAGCAGCTTAGGGGCAAGCTCTGGAAACACCATATATTTT. Translation: CASSLGASSGNTIYF. This chain links TRBV7-2 with TRBJ1-3; D unresolved. Germline V gene lookup returns CDR1 SGHTA and CDR2 FQGNSA. This CDR3 comprises 15 residues. Trimming took off 1 base at V and 0 bases at J, with 7 bases between the two ends.

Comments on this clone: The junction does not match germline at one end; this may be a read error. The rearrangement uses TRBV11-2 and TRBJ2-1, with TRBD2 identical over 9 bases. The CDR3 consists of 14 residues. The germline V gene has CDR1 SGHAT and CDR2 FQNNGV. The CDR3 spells CASSLEGWSGLAIF. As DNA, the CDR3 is TGTGCCAGCAGCTTAGAGGGGTGGTCGGGACTAGCCATCTTC.

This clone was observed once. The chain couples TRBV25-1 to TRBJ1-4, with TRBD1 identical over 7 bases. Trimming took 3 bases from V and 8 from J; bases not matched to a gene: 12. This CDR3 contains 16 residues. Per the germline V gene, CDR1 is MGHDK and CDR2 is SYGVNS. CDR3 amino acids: CASSDRNRGLAEKLFF. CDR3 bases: TGTGCCAGCAGTGACCGGAACAGGGGCTTGGCCGAAAAACTGTTTTTT.

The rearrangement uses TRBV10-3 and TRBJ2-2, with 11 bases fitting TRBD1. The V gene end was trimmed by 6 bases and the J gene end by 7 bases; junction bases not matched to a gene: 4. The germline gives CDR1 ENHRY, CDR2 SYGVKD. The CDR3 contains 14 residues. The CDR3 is CAIRDRGLHGELFF. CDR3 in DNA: TGTGCCATCAGGGACAGGGGGCTCCACGGGGAGCTGTTTTTT.

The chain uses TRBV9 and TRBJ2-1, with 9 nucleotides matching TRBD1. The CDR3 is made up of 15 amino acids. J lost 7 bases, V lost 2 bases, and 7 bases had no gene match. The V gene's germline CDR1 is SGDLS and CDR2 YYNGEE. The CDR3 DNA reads TGTGCCAGCAGCGTGCGGGACAGGGTATCGAATGAGCAGTTCTTC. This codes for CASSVRDRVSNEQFF.

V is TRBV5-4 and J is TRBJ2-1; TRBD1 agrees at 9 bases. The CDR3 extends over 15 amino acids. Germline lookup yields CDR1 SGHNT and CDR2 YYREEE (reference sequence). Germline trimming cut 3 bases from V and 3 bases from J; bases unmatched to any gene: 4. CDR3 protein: CASSSGQGDYNEQFF. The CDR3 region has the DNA TGTGCCAGCAGCTCGGGACAGGGAGACTACAATGAGCAGTTCTTC.

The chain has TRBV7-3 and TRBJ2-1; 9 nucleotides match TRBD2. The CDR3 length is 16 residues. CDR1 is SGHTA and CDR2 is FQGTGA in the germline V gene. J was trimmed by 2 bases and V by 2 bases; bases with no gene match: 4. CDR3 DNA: TGTGCCAGCAGCTTAGTAGGCGGGGGGGCCTACAATGAGCAGTTCTTC. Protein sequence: CASSLVGGGAYNEQFF. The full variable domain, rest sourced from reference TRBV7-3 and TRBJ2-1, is GAGVSQTPSNKVTEKGKYVELRCDPISGHTALYWYRQSLGQGPEFLIYFQGTGAADDSGLPNDRFFAVRPEGSVSTLKIQRTERGDSAVYLCASSLVGGGAYNEQFFGPGTRLTVL.

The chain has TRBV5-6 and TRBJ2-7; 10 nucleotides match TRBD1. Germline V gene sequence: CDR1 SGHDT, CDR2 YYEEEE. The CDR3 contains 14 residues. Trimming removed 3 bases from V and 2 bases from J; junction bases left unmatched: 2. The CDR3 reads CASSSGTGAYEQYF. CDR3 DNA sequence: TGTGCCAGCAGCTCCGGGACAGGGGCCTACGAGCAGTACTTC.